This T cell receptor beta chain was identified in a study of blood T cell repertoires in COVID-19. In the study overall: Specimens from acute and convalescent COVID-19 originated in the United States, Italy and Spain. In each case, the material was cDNA or gDNA derived from T cells, B-cell-depleted T cells, or PBMCs.

Original methodology: Reference gene primer amplification gave estimated nucleated cell counts. Generated by immunoSEQ multiplex PCR, the TCRdb table keeps only in-frame clones and is missing some. The DNA gave D and trimming, while V, J and clone size come from that table. This table holds some 300,000 clones, roughly 90% found once. This clone came up once. All enrollees were roughly 18 to 89 years old and from roughly 22 US areas. CDR3 length: 14 amino acids. From germline, CDR1 is GTSNPN and CDR2 SVGIG (reference sequence). Trimming cost V 2 bases and J 13 bases, with 21 bases left between them. The rearrangement joins TRBV30 to TRBJ1-3, with D possibly being TRBD1 (6 bases). Sequencing was done on a sample of PBMCs or T cells enriched from blood (not recorded which). This clonotype was obtained from a woman between 18 and 29 years old with acute COVID-19. The CDR3 loop reads CAWSRKPADSWIYF. The CDR3 region has the DNA TGTGCCTGGAGTCGAAAACCCGCGGACAGTTGGATATATTTT. Drawing the rest from reference TRBV30 and TRBJ1-3, the complete variable domain is SQTIHQWPATLVQPVGSPLSLECTVEGTSNPNLYWYRQAAGRGLQLLFYSVGIGQISSEVPQNLSASRPQDRQFILSSKKLLLSDSGFYLCAWSRKPADSWIYFGEGSWLTVV.